The 20 T cell receptor beta chains below all came from one sample that was sequenced in a study of blood T cell repertoires in COVID-19. Some clones are missing from TCRdb's copy, which holds only in-frame ones; the method was immunoSEQ multiplex PCR. The sample consists of fewer than 350,000 clones, about 83% of them appearing once. Material for sequencing was PBMCs or T cells enriched from blood (not recorded which). The receptors derive from a woman between 40 and 55 years old who had recovered from COVID-19.

The chain joins TRBV5-4 to TRBJ2-2, with TRBD2 matching 10 bases. The ends lost 0 bases at V and 4 bases at J; junction bases unmatched: 12. The CDR3 contains 19 residues. The germline V gene encodes CDR1 SGHNT and CDR2 YYREEE (reference sequence). CDR3: CASSLAGLAGVRGTGELFF. The CDR3 DNA reads as TGTGCCAGCAGCTTGGCAGGGCTAGCGGGAGTAAGGGGCACCGGGGAGCTGTTTTTT. Full variable domain (outside the CDR3, taken from reference TRBV5-4 and TRBJ2-2): ETGVTQSPTHLIKTRGQQVTLRCSSQSGHNTVSWYQQALGQGPQFIFQYYREEENGRGNFPPRFSGLQFPNYSSELNVNALELDDSALYLCASSLAGLAGVRGTGELFFGEGSRLTVL.

This clone was seen a handful of times. The J gene is TRBJ1-5, the V gene TRBV5-4; D is unclear. CDR1 SGHNT and CDR2 YYREEE come from the germline V gene (reference sequence). Trimming took off 2 bases at V and 7 bases at J, with 10 bases between the two ends. This CDR3 contains 13 residues. The CDR3 loop is CASSLNREQPQHF. The CDR3 nucleotides are TGTGCCAGCAGCTTAAATCGGGAACAGCCCCAGCATTTT.

The chain carries TRBV7-9 and TRBJ2-1, with a weak D call TRBD1 (6 bases). The CDR3 is 16 residues long. V was trimmed by 5 bases and J by 8 bases, leaving 22 bases between them. Germline CDR1 is SEHNR and CDR2 is FQNEAQ (reference sequence). The CDR3 loop is CASSRTEFGFGDEQFF. The CDR3 DNA is TGTGCCAGCAGCCGGACAGAATTCGGTTTCGGAGATGAGCAGTTCTTC.

The chain combines TRBV18 with TRBJ1-2; 12 bases align to TRBD1. Per germline, CDR1 KGHSH and CDR2 LQKENI. Germline trimming cut 3 bases from V and 8 bases from J; bases unmatched to any gene: 4. The CDR3 contains 14 residues. CDR3 amino acids: CASSPAGTGGGYTF. CDR3 in DNA: TGTGCCAGCTCACCGGCCGGGACAGGGGGCGGCTACACCTTC.

The chain uses TRBV18 and TRBJ1-2; D is undetermined. In germline, CDR1 is KGHSH, CDR2 LQKENI. The CDR3 totals 14 residues. The V end lost 5 bases, the J end lost 0 bases, and 10 bases lay between the germline ends. Here the CDR3 DNA reads TGTGCCAGCTCAGCGGACTGGGCTAACTATGGCTACACCTTC. Protein product: CASSADWANYGYTF.

This chain links TRBV28 with TRBJ2-5; a possible D gene is TRBD2 (6 bases). Germline V gives CDR1 MDHEN, CDR2 SYDVKM. The V end lost 2 bases, the J end lost 5 bases, and 9 bases lay between the germline ends. The CDR3 has 13 amino acids. Written as DNA, the CDR3 is TGTGCCAGCAGTTTAGTAGGGAGGGAGACCCAGTACTTC. Translated: CASSLVGRETQYF.

The rearrangement links TRBV5-1 to TRBJ1-4, with D unresolved. The CDR3 runs 14 residues. The germline V gene has CDR1 SGHRS and CDR2 YFSETQ. V was shortened by 5 bases and J by 8 bases, with 16 bases between the two germline ends. The chain's CDR3 is CASRFAGLGEKLFF. DNA for the CDR3: TGCGCCAGCAGGTTCGCGGGTCTTGGGGAAAAACTGTTTTTT.

V usage is TRBV9 and J usage is TRBJ2-2, with D perhaps TRBD2 (5 bases). CDR3 length equals 14 residues. Trimming removed 6 bases from V and 0 bases from J, with 9 bases in between. Germline V gives CDR1 SGDLS, CDR2 YYNGEE. The CDR3 here is CASTRGANTGELFF. The CDR3 DNA sequence: TGTGCCAGCACTCGGGGAGCGAACACCGGGGAGCTGTTTTTT.

The chain is built from TRBV11-2 and TRBJ2-3; a possible D gene is TRBD1 (5 bases). Germline values: CDR1 SGHAT, CDR2 FQNNGV. The germline V and J ends were trimmed by 0 bases and 7 bases, with 14 bases remaining between them. This CDR3 is 15 amino acids long. CDR3 nucleotide sequence: TGTGCCAGCAGCTTAGAGGGGCGTCCCCCGAATACGCAGTATTTT. Amino acid sequence: CASSLEGRPPNTQYF.

This clone has only a few counts. Other DNA sequences in this sample translate to the same CDR3. The V gene is TRBV28, the J gene TRBJ1-5, with TRBD1 as a possible D gene (6 bases). Trimming shortened V by 6 bases and J by 6 bases, and 9 bases separated the two germline ends. The CDR3 loop spans 12 amino acids. The germline gives CDR1 MDHEN, CDR2 SYDVKM. The CDR3: CASSLQGQPQHF. CDR3 DNA: TGTGCCAGCAGCCTACAGGGTCAGCCCCAGCATTTT. The full variable domain, its missing parts supplied by reference TRBV28 and TRBJ1-5, is DVKVTQSSRYLVKRTGEKVFLECVQDMDHENMFWYRQDPGLGLRLIYFSYDVKMKEKGDIPEGYSVSREKKERFSLILESASTNQTSMYLCASSLQGQPQHFGDGTRLSIL.

The chain couples TRBV9 to TRBJ2-3; possible D gene TRBD1, 6 bases. This CDR3 region has 16 residues. V lost 3 bases to trimming and J lost 1 base, with 15 bases between them. Germline V CDR1 and CDR2: SGDLS, YYNGEE. CDR3 protein: CASSARGAGGTDTQYF. DNA for the CDR3: TGTGCCAGCAGCGCGCGTGGGGCAGGGGGCACAGATACGCAGTATTTT. The full variable domain, its missing parts supplied by reference TRBV9 and TRBJ2-3, is DSGVTQTPKHLITATGQRVTLRCSPRSGDLSVYWYQQSLDQGLQFLIQYYNGEERAKGNILERFSAQQFPDLHSELNLSSLELGDSALYFCASSARGAGGTDTQYFGPGTRLTVL.

This clone has more than one count but fewer than ten. The sample contains more than one DNA sequence encoding this CDR3. The rearrangement joins TRBV11-2 to TRBJ2-5; TRBD1 aligns across 7 bases. Losses at the gene ends were 5 bases for V and 5 bases for J; bases not matched to a gene: 8. The CDR3 is made up of 14 amino acids. CDR1 is SGHAT, CDR2 FQNNGV, per germline. CDR3 DNA: TGTGCCAGCAGCCGGGGACAGCTAAAGGAGACCCAGTACTTC. Its protein product is CASSRGQLKETQYF.

The rearrangement uses TRBV28 and TRBJ2-3, with D tentatively TRBD2 (5 bases). The V and J ends lost 7 bases and 9 bases respectively, with 20 bases between them. Looked up from germline, CDR1 is MDHEN and CDR2 is SYDVKM. The CDR3 runs 14 residues. Written as DNA, the CDR3 is TGTGCCAGCAACCCCCCACCGGGATCCGGCACGCAGTATTTT. Its protein product is CASNPPPGSGTQYF.

The chain links TRBV6-2 or TRBV6-3 to TRBJ2-5; 15 nucleotides match TRBD2. Germline lookup yields CDR1 MNHEY and CDR2 SVGEGT. V trimming: 4 bases; J trimming: 7 bases; junction bases outside the gene matches: 10. This CDR3 contains 17 residues. CDR3 DNA sequence: TGTGCCAGCAGTTTGCCCCCCGGACTAGCGGGAGGGGTGACCCAGTACTTC. Translated, it gives CASSLPPGLAGGVTQYF.

Written as DNA, the CDR3 is TGTGCCAGCAGTCAGGGACTAGCGGGAGTTGGTGAGCAGTTCTTC. Its translation is CASSQGLAGVGEQFF. V usage is TRBV6-2 or TRBV6-3 and J usage is TRBJ2-1, with TRBD2 matching 14 bases. Germline lookup yields CDR1 MNHEY and CDR2 SVGEGT. V lost 5 bases and J lost 9; bases outside the gene matches: 6. The CDR3 covers 15 residues.

This clone appeared a single time. The chain joins TRBV11-3 to TRBJ2-1; 7 positions match TRBD2. After removal of 1 base from V and 7 bases from J, the junction contained 1 base not matched to a gene. The CDR3 is 13 residues long. The V gene's germline CDR1 is SGHNT and CDR2 YENEEA. CDR3: CASSLGRENEQFF. In DNA form, the CDR3 reads TGTGCCAGCAGCTTAGGGCGGGAGAATGAGCAGTTCTTC.

This clone has just one count. The rearrangement uses TRBV28 and TRBJ2-5, with 7 nucleotides matching TRBD2. In germline, CDR1 is MDHEN, CDR2 SYDVKM. The CDR3 extends over 13 amino acids. Germline trimming cut 10 bases from V and 4 bases from J; bases unmatched to any gene: 9. CDR3 region: CATFGAGRETQYF. CDR3 coding DNA: TGTGCCACCTTTGGAGCGGGGCGAGAGACCCAGTACTTC.

The V gene is TRBV18, the J gene TRBJ2-1; no definite D call. V lost 2 bases and J 8 bases, leaving 13 bases between the germline ends. CDR3 length: 14 amino acids. Germline CDR1 and CDR2: KGHSH and LQKENI. DNA for the CDR3: TGTGCCAGCTCACCAGTCGGTCCCACCCATGAGCAGTTCTTC. This codes for CASSPVGPTHEQFF.

The genes are TRBV6-5 and TRBJ2-3, with 7 bases lining up with TRBD2. CDR1 and CDR2 from the germline V gene are MNHEY and SVGAGI. Germline trimming cut 5 bases from V and 8 bases from J; bases unmatched to any gene: 10. CDR3 length equals 14 residues. CDR3 protein: CASSQDTGGGTQYF. Here the CDR3 DNA reads TGTGCCAGCAGTCAGGACACGGGAGGTGGTACGCAGTATTTT.

The V call is TRBV19, the J call TRBJ2-1, with 8 bases matching TRBD2. CDR1 and CDR2 from the germline V gene are LNHDA and SQIVND (reference sequence). Trimming at V came to 7 bases and at J to 8 bases, leaving 13 bases not matched to a gene. The CDR3 runs to 15 residues. DNA for the CDR3: TGTGCCAGTATTCACAGGCAGCGGGAGATAGATGAGCAGTTCTTC. Translation: CASIHRQREIDEQFF.